The 13 T cell receptor beta chains below come from one sample, sequenced in a study of blood T cell repertoires in COVID-19. The repertoire was sequenced with immunoSEQ multiplex PCR; TCRdb's copy has only in-frame clones and lacks some. Of approximately 130,000 clones detected, approximately 89% appear once; the ten largest clones hold 4.3%. Sequenced input: peripheral blood. Receptors were obtained from a human donor in a cohort sampled during active COVID-19.

The chain recombines TRBV6-1 with TRBJ1-1; possibly TRBD1 for D (6 bases). CDR3 length equals 14 residues. CDR1 is MNHNS, CDR2 SASEGT, per germline. V was trimmed by 3 bases and J by 3 bases, leaving 11 bases between them. In nucleotides, the CDR3 is TGTGCCAGCAGTGAGTTAACAGGGTACACTGAAGCTTTCTTT. Translated: CASSELTGYTEAFF.

The chain is built from TRBV2 and TRBJ1-5, with 7 bases lining up with TRBD1. CDR3 length: 14 amino acids. Trimming took 7 bases from V and 2 from J; bases not matched to a gene: 5. Looked up from germline, CDR1 is SNHLY and CDR2 is FYNNEI. As DNA, the CDR3 is TGTGCCAGCAACCCTGACAGGGGCAATCAGCCCCAGCATTTT. Protein: CASNPDRGNQPQHF.

This clone appeared a single time. This chain links TRBV19 with TRBJ1-1, with D uncertain. V dropped 6 bases and J dropped 0 bases, with 14 bases sitting between them. The CDR3 has 15 residues. CDR1 is LNHDA and CDR2 is SQIVND in the germline V gene (reference sequence). CDR3 sequence: CASRDLMYMNTEAFF. CDR3 in DNA: TGTGCCAGTAGAGATCTGATGTACATGAACACTGAAGCTTTCTTT.

The CDR3 coding sequence is TGTGCCAGCAGCTTAACTCCGCGTTTCTCTGGAAACACCATATATTTT. Translated, it gives CASSLTPRFSGNTIYF. The rearrangement uses TRBV7-2 and TRBJ1-3; D is unclear. The germline CDR1 and CDR2 sequences are SGHTA and FQGNSA. This CDR3 region has 16 residues. V was pared by 2 bases and J by 0 bases, with 11 bases between.

This chain uses TRBV7-6 with TRBJ1-6; D not certain. Between the trimmed V and J ends, which lost 1 base and 0 bases, there was a span of 13 bases. Germline assignment: CDR1 SGHVS and CDR2 FNYEAQ. CDR3 length equals 18 residues. The CDR3, as DNA: TGTGCCAGCAGCTTAGAAGGAGACCCTAGCTCCTATAATTCACCCCTCCACTTT. This gives the protein CASSLEGDPSSYNSPLHF.

This chain uses TRBV29-1 with TRBJ2-2; no firm D call. Germline CDR1 reads SQVTM; CDR2 reads ANQGSEA. The CDR3 contains 12 residues. CDR3 in DNA: TGCACCTCGCGTTCGAACACCGGGGAGCTGTTTTTT. Amino acid sequence: CTSRSNTGELFF.

The chain is built from TRBV2 and TRBJ2-7, with 10 positions matching TRBD2. The CDR3 totals 14 residues. The germline gives CDR1 SNHLY, CDR2 FYNNEI. J was trimmed by 6 bases and V by 9 bases; bases with no gene match: 11. The DNA for the CDR3 is TGTGCCAGTCGGATACTAGCGGGAACTGGCGAGCAGTACGTC. Residues: CASRILAGTGEQYV.

The V and J genes are TRBV18 and TRBJ2-3; D call uncertain. The CDR3 consists of 15 residues. Germline lookup yields CDR1 KGHSH and CDR2 LQKENI. V was pared by 6 bases and J by 4 bases, with 17 bases between. The CDR3 spells CASSANLSPPDTQYF. The CDR3, as DNA: TGTGCCAGCTCCGCCAACCTATCCCCCCCAGATACGCAGTATTTT.

The genes are TRBV5-4 and TRBJ1-3, with 7 bases fitting TRBD1. The CDR3 has 15 residues. Germline CDR1 SGHNT, CDR2 YYREEE (reference sequence). V trimming: 3 bases; J trimming: 1 base; junction bases outside the gene matches: 4. The chain's CDR3 is CASSSQGFSGNTIYF. The CDR3 DNA is TGTGCCAGCAGCTCACAGGGGTTTTCTGGAAACACCATATATTTT.

This rearrangement joins TRBV5-4 to TRBJ2-3, with TRBD1 identical over 7 bases. The CDR3 spans 17 residues. Trimming took 3 bases from V and 0 from J; bases not matched to a gene: 10. Looked up from germline, CDR1 is SGHNT and CDR2 is YYREEE (reference sequence). CDR3 region: CASSSGPGGPSTDTQYF. CDR3 coding DNA: TGTGCCAGCAGCTCCGGCCCAGGGGGACCTAGCACAGATACGCAGTATTTT.

The chain employs TRBV10-3 and TRBJ1-4; 7 bases line up with TRBD1. This CDR3 has 16 residues. Trimming took 5 bases from V and 0 from J; bases not matched to a gene: 6. Germline V CDR1 and CDR2: ENHRY, SYGVKD. CDR3 protein: CAISRDRPATNEKLFF. CDR3 DNA sequence: TGTGCCATCAGTCGGGACAGACCAGCAACTAATGAAAAACTGTTTTTT.

This chain uses TRBV10-3 with TRBJ2-7; D possibly corresponds to TRBD2 (6 bases). V dropped 4 bases and J dropped 5 bases, with 6 bases sitting between them. The CDR3 has 11 residues. Looked up from germline, CDR1 is ENHRY and CDR2 is SYGVKD. Here the CDR3 reads CAISGGDEQYF. In DNA form, the CDR3 reads TGTGCCATCAGTGGCGGGGACGAGCAGTACTTC.

The chain joins TRBV24-1 to TRBJ2-1; 11 positions match TRBD2. CDR1 and CDR2 (germline): KGHDR, SFDVKD. There are 18 residues in the CDR3. The trim removed 6 bases at V and 9 bases at J, leaving 18 bases unmatched. Here the CDR3 DNA reads TGTGCCACCAGTCATTCGTTAACTAGCGGGAGAGTATCGGGTGAGCAGTTCTTC. Protein: CATSHSLTSGRVSGEQFF.